The 6 T cell receptor beta chains presented below share a single source sample, sequenced in a study of blood T cell repertoires in COVID-19. TCRdb's table, derived via immunoSEQ multiplex PCR, lists solely in-frame clones and lacks some. The table shows some 72,000 clones, with roughly 90% occurring only once. The sequenced sample was peripheral blood. The receptor set was obtained from a man aged 45-65 years with active COVID-19.

The chain recombines TRBV5-4 with TRBJ2-3, with TRBD1 identical over 8 bases. Germline CDR1 and CDR2: SGHNT and YYREEE (reference sequence). With V trimmed by 3 bases and J by 4 bases, 7 bases remained unmatched. CDR3 length: 15 amino acids. CDR3 residues: CASSSLYRGADTQYF. CDR3 in DNA: TGTGCCAGCAGCTCTTTGTACAGGGGGGCAGATACGCAGTATTTT. The full variable domain, in which reference TRBV5-4 and TRBJ2-3 provide the parts outside the CDR3, is ETGVTQSPTHLIKTRGQQVTLRCSSQSGHNTVSWYQQALGQGPQFIFQYYREEENGRGNFPPRFSGLQFPNYSSELNVNALELDDSALYLCASSSLYRGADTQYFGPGTRLTVL.

The rearrangement links TRBV12-3 or TRBV12-4 to TRBJ2-1; D is uncertain. The CDR3 is made up of 11 amino acids. V lost 7 bases and J 8 bases, leaving 9 bases between the germline ends. The CDR3 sequence is CASTRGDEQFF. Written as DNA, the CDR3 is TGTGCCAGCACCCGAGGAGATGAGCAGTTCTTC.

The chain has TRBV2 and TRBJ2-2; TRBD2 matches 9 bases. Trimming at V came to 10 bases and at J to 7 bases, leaving 10 bases not matched to a gene. Germline CDR1 reads SNHLY; CDR2 reads FYNNEI. The CDR3 is 14 residues long. Here the CDR3 reads CAMIAGASGGELFF. CDR3 DNA: TGTGCCATGATAGCGGGAGCCTCGGGCGGGGAGCTGTTTTTT.

The rearrangement links TRBV10-3 to TRBJ2-7, with 9 nucleotides matching TRBD1. Germline CDR1 ENHRY, CDR2 SYGVKD. This CDR3 has 16 residues. V dropped 1 base and J dropped 6; count of bases not matched to a gene: 10. The chain's CDR3 is CAISEYSGTGQSEQYF. Here the CDR3 DNA reads TGTGCCATCAGTGAGTATTCCGGGACAGGGCAAAGCGAGCAGTACTTC.

This chain connects TRBV7-3 to TRBJ2-1; D unresolved. The CDR3 runs 15 residues. V was clipped by 5 bases and J by 9 bases, with 20 bases between them. Germline CDR1 reads SGHTA; CDR2 reads FQGTGA. DNA of the CDR3: TGTGCCAGCAGCCCATCGAGTTCCCCGTCAGGTGAGCAGTTCTTC. It is translated as CASSPSSSPSGEQFF.

This chain links TRBV6-5 with TRBJ1-4; TRBD1 aligns across 10 bases. In germline, CDR1 is MNHEY, CDR2 SVGAGI. CDR3 length equals 15 residues. The ends lost 3 bases at V and 4 bases at J; junction bases unmatched: 2. CDR3 bases: TGTGCCAGCAGTTATCGGGACAGGGGTAATGAAAAACTGTTTTTT. Its protein is CASSYRDRGNEKLFF.